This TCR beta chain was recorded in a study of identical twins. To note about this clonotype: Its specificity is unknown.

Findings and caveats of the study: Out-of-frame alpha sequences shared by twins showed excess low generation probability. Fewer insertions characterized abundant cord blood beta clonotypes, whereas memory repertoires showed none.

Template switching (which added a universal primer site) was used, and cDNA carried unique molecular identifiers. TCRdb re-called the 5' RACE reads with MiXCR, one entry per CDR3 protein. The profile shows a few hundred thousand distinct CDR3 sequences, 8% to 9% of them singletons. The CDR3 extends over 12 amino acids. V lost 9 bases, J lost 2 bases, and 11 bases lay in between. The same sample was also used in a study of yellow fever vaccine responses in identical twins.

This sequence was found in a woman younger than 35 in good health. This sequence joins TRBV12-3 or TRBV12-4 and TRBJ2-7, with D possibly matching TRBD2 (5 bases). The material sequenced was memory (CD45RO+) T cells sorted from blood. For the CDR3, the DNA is TGTGCCAGTTCCGGGGTCCCCTACGAGCAGTACTTC. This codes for CASSGVPYEQYF.